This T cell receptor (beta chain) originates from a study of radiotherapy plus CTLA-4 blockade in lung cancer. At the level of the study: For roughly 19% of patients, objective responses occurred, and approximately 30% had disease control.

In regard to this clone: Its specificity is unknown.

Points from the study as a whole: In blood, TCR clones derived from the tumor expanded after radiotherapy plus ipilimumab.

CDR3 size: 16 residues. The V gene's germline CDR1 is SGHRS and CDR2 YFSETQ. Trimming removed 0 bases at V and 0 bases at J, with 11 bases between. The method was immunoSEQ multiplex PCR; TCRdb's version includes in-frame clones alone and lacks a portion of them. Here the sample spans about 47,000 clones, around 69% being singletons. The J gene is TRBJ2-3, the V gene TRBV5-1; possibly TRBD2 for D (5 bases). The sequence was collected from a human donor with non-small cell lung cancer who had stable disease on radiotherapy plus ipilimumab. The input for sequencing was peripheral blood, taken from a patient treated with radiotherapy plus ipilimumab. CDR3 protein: CASSLGLMQSTDTQYF. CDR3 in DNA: TGCGCCAGCAGCTTGGGACTAATGCAAAGCACAGATACGCAGTATTTT.